This T cell receptor (beta chain) was sequenced during a study of CD8 T cells in ankylosing spondylitis. Study conclusions and caveats: Disease-linked clones, CD8+, were relatively rare in peripheral blood.

This clonotype has at least ten counts. Its antigen is as yet unknown. TCRdb reprocessed the 5' RACE reads with MiXCR, giving one entry per CDR3 protein. The table shows 50,000 to 70,000 distinct CDR3 sequences, with around 6.4% occurring only once. CDR1 and CDR2 from the germline V gene are SGHRS and YFSETQ. V was clipped by 8 bases and J by 2 bases; unmatched bases: 0. The CDR3 sequence is 11 residues long. The sequence was collected from a male donor with ankylosing spondylitis. Material for sequencing was synovial fluid, either unsorted or a sorted T cell fraction (not recorded which). The V and J genes are TRBV5-1 and TRBJ2-5; 7 bases are a match to TRBD1. The chain's CDR3 is CARGQQETQYF. The CDR3 nucleotides are TGCGCCAGGGGACAGCAAGAGACCCAGTACTTC. Filled out from reference TRBV5-1 and TRBJ2-5, the complete variable domain reads KAGVTQTPRYLIKTRGQQVTLSCSPISGHRSVSWYQQTPGQGLQFLFEYFSETQRNKGNFPGRFSGRQFSNSRSEMNVSTLELGDSALYLCARGQQETQYFGPGTRLLVL.